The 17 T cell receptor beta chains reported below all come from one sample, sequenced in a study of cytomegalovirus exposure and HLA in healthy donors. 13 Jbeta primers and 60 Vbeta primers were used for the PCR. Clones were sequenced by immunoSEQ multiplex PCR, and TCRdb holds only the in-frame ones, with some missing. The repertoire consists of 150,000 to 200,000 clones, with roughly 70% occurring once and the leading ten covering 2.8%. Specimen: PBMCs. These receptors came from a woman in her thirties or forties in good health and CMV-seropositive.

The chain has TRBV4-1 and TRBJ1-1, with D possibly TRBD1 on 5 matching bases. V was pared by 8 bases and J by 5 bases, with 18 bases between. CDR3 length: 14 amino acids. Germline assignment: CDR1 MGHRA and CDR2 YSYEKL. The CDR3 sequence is CASRSQGRGTEAFF. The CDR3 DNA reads TGCGCCAGCCGATCCCAAGGGCGGGGGACTGAAGCTTTCTTT.

The DNA for the CDR3 is TGCGCCAGCAGCTTCGTAGGCCGGGAGGCGGCCTACGAGCAGTACTTC. Translated, it gives CASSFVGREAAYEQYF. The V call is TRBV5-1, the J call TRBJ2-7; the match to TRBD2 covers 7 bases. The CDR3 has 16 residues. V was pared by 2 bases and J by 2 bases, with 10 bases of the junction left unmatched. Germline CDR1 is SGHRS and CDR2 is YFSETQ.

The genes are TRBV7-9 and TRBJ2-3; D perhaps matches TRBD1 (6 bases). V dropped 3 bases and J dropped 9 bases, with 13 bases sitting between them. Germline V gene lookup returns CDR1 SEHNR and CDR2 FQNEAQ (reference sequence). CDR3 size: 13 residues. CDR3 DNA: TGTGCCAGCAGCTTCGAGGGACACAGCACGCAGTATTTT. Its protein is CASSFEGHSTQYF.

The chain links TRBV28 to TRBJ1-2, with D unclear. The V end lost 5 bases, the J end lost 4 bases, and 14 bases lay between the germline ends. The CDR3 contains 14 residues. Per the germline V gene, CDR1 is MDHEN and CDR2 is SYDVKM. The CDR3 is CASSRGRGAYGYTF. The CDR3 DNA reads TGTGCCAGCAGTAGAGGGCGGGGTGCCTATGGCTACACCTTC.

CDR3 loop: CTSLIAGGTDTQYF. The CDR3 region has the DNA TGCACCAGCCTGATAGCGGGAGGCACAGATACGCAGTATTTT. V usage is TRBV1 and J usage is TRBJ2-3; TRBD2, the D gene given by the table, was not confirmed from the DNA. TRBV1 is a listed pseudogene. The CDR3 covers 14 residues.

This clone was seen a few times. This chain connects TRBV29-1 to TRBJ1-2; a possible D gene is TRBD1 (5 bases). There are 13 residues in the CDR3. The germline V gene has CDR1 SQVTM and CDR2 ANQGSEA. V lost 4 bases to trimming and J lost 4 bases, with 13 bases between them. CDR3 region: CSVAAAGGYGYTF. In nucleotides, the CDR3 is TGCAGCGTTGCGGCCGCCGGGGGCTATGGCTACACCTTC.

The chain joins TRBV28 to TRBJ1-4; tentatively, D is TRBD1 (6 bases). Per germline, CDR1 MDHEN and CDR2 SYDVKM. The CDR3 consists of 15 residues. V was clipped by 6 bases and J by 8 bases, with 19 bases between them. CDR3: CASRHATGIQEKLFF. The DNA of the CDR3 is TGTGCCAGCAGGCACGCGACAGGAATTCAGGAAAAACTGTTTTTT.

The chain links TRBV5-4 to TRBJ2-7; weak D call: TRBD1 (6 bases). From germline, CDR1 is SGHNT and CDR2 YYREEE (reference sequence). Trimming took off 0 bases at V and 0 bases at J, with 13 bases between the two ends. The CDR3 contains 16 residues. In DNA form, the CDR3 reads TGTGCCAGCAGCTTGGGGGCCGGGACAAGCTCCTACGAGCAGTACTTC. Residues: CASSLGAGTSSYEQYF.

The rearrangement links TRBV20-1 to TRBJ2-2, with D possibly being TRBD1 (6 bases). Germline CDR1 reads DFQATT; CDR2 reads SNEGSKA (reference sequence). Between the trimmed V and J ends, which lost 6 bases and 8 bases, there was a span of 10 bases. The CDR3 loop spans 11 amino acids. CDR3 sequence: CSAKGVGELFF. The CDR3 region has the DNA TGCAGTGCAAAGGGGGTGGGGGAGCTGTTTTTT.

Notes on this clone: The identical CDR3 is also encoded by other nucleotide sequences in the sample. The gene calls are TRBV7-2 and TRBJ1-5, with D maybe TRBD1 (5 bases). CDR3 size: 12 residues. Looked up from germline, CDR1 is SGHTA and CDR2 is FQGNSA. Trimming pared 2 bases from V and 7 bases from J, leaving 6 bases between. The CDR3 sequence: CASSLRGQPQHF. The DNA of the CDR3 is TGTGCCAGCAGCTTACGGGGGCAGCCCCAGCATTTT.

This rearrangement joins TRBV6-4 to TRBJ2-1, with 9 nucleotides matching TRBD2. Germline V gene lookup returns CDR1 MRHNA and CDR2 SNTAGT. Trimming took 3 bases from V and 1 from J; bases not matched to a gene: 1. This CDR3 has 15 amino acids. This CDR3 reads CASSETSGSYNEQFF. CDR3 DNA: TGTGCCAGCAGTGAGACTAGCGGTTCCTACAATGAGCAGTTCTTC.

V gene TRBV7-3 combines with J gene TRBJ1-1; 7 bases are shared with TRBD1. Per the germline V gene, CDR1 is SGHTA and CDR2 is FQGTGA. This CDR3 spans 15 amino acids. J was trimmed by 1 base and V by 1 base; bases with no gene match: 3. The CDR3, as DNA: TGTGCCAGCAGCTTAATGAGGGGGCCGAACACTGAAGCTTTCTTT. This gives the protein CASSLMRGPNTEAFF.

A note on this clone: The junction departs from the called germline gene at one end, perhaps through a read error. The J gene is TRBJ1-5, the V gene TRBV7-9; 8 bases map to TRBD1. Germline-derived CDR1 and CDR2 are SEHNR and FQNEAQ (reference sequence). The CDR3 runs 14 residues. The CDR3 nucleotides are TGTGCCAGCAGCCACGGGACAGGTGATCAGCCCCAGAATTTT. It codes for CASSHGTGDQPQNF.

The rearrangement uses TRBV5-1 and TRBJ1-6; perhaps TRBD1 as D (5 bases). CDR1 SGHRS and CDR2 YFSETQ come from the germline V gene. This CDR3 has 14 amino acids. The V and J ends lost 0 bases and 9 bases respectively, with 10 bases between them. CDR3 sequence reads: CASSLAGEGSPLHF. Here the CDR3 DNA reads TGCGCCAGCAGCTTGGCGGGGGAGGGTTCACCCCTCCACTTT.

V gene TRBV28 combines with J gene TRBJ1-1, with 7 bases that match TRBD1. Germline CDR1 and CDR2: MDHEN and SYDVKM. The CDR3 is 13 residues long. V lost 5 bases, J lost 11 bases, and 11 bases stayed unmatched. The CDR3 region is CASSPTPQGLAFF. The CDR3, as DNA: TGTGCCAGCAGTCCTACACCACAGGGGCTGGCTTTCTTT.

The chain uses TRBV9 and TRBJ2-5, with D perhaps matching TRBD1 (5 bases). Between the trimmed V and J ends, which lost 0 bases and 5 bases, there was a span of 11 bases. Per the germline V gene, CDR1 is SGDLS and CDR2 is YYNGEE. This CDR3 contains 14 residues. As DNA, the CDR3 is TGTGCCAGCAGCGTAGAAGGGGTTGGGGAGACCCAGTACTTC. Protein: CASSVEGVGETQYF.

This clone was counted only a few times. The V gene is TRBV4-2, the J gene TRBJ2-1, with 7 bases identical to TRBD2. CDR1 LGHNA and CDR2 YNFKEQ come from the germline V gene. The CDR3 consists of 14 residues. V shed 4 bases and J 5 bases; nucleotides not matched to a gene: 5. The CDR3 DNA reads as TGTGCCAGCAGCCTAGGACTAGTCGACAATGAGCAGTTCTTC. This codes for CASSLGLVDNEQFF.